This T cell receptor beta chain was identified in a study of PD-1 blockade in classical Hodgkin lymphoma. The J segment lost 4 bases and the V segment lost 2 bases, leaving 5 bases of the junction unmatched. Germline-derived CDR1 and CDR2 are SGHDT and YYEEEE. CDR3 size: 15 residues. Brentuximab vedotin exposure varied, and every patient relapsed after autologous stem cell transplantation. Here immunoSEQ multiplex PCR was the method, and the copy in TCRdb shows in-frame clones only, minus some. Here the sample spans about 20,000 clones, 77% being singletons. Source: peripheral blood mononuclear cells (PBMCs), taken before the second cycle of nivolumab. This sequence was found in a human donor with classical Hodgkin lymphoma. The V gene is TRBV5-6, the J gene TRBJ2-2; 7 bases align to TRBD2. The CDR3: CASSLTSVRTGELFF. Here the CDR3 DNA reads TGTGCCAGCAGCTTAACTAGCGTACGCACCGGGGAGCTGTTTTTT.